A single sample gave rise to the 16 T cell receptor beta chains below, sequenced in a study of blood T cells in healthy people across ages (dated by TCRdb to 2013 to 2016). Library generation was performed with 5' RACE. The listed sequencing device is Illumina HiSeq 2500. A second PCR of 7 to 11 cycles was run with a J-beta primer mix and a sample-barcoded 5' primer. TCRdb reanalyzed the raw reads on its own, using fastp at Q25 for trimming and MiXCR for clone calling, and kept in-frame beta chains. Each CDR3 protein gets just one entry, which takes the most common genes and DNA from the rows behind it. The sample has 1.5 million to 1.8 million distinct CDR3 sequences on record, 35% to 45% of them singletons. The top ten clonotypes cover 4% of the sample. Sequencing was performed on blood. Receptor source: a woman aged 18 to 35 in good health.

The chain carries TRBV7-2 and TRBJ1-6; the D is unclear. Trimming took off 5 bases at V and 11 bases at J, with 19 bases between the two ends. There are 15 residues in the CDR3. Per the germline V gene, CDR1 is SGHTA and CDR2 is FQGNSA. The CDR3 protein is CASSPPGTPFTPLHF. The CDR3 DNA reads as TGTGCCAGCAGCCCCCCTGGAACCCCATTCACACCCCTCCACTTT.

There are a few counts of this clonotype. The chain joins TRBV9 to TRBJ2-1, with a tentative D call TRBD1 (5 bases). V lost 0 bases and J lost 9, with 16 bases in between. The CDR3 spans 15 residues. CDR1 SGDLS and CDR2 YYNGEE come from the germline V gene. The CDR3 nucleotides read TGTGCCAGCAGCGTAGGGGCAGGGCGGTGGTTTGAGCAGTTCTTC. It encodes CASSVGAGRWFEQFF. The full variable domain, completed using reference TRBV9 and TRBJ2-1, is DSGVTQTPKHLITATGQRVTLRCSPRSGDLSVYWYQQSLDQGLQFLIQYYNGEERAKGNILERFSAQQFPDLHSELNLSSLELGDSALYFCASSVGAGRWFEQFFGPGTRLTVL.

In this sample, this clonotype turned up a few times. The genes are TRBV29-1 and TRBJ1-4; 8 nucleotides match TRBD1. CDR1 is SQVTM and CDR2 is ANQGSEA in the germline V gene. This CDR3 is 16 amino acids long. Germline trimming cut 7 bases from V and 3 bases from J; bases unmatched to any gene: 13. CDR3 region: CSANGQGLSSNEKLFF. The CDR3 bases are TGCAGCGCCAACGGACAGGGTCTGTCGTCTAATGAAAAACTGTTTTTT.

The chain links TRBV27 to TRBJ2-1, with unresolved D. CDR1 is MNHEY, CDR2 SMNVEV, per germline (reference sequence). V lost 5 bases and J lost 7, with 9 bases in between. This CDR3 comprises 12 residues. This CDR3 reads CASSGSSNEQFF. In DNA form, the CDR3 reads TGTGCCAGCAGTGGGTCTAGTAATGAGCAGTTCTTC.

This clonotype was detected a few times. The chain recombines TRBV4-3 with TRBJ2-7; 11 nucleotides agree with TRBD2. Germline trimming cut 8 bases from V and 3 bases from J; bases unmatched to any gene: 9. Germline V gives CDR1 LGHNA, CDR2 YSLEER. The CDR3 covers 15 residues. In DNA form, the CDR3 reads TGCGCCAGCGCCACTAGCGGGGGCCCTAACTACGAGCAGTACTTC. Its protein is CASATSGGPNYEQYF.

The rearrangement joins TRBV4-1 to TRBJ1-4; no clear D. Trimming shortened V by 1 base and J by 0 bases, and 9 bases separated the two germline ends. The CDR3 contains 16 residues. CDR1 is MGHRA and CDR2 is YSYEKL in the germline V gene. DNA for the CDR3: TGCGCCAGCAGCCAAGGGTCGGCAGCAACTAATGAAAAACTGTTTTTT. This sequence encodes CASSQGSAATNEKLFF.

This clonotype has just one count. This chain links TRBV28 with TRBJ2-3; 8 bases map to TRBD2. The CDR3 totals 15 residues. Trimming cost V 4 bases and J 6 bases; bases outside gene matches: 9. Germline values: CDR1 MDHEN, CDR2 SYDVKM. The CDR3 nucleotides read TGTGCCAGCAGTTCAGCGGGGGTTCTCCTGGATACGCAGTATTTT. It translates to CASSSAGVLLDTQYF.

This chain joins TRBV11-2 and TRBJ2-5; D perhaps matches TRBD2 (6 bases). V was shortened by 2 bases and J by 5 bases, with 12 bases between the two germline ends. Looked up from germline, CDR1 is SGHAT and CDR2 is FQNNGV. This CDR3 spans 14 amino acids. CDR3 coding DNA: TGTGCCAGCAGCTTACCCTCAGGAGGGGAGACCCAGTACTTC. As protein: CASSLPSGGETQYF.

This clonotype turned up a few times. The CDR3 DNA follows: TGTGCCAGCAGTTTAATGGGGCGAGATACGCAGTATTTT. It yields the protein CASSLMGRDTQYF. The V gene is TRBV28, the J gene TRBJ2-3, with TRBD1 as a possible D gene (5 bases). The CDR3 covers 13 residues. Germline CDR1 MDHEN, CDR2 SYDVKM. V was trimmed by 2 bases and J by 5 bases, leaving 8 bases between them.

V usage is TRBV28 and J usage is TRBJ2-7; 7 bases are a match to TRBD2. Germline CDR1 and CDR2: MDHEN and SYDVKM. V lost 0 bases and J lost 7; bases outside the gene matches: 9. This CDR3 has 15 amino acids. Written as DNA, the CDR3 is TGTGCCAGCAGTTTATGGGGGCAGGGAGGGAGGGAGCAGTACTTC. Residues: CASSLWGQGGREQYF.

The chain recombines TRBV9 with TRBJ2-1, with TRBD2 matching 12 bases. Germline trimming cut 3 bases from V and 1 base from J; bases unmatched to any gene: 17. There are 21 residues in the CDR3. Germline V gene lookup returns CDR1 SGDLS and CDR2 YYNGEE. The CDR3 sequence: CASSGPLTSGRPRFSYNEQFF. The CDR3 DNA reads TGTGCCAGCAGCGGACCCCTGACTAGCGGGAGACCGAGGTTTTCCTACAATGAGCAGTTCTTC.

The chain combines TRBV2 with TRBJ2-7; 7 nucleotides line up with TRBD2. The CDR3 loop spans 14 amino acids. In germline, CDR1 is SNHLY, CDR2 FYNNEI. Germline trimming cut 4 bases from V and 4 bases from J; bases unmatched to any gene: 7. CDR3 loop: CASSGLAAEYEQYF. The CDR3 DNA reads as TGTGCCAGCAGTGGACTAGCAGCTGAGTACGAGCAGTACTTC.

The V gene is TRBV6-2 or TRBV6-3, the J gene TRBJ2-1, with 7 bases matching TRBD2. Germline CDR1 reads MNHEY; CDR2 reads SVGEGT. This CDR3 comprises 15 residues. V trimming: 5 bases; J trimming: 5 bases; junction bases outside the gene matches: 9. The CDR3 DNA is TGTGCCAGCAGTGTCGGTCGGGGGGTTAACAATGAGCAGTTCTTC. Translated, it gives CASSVGRGVNNEQFF.

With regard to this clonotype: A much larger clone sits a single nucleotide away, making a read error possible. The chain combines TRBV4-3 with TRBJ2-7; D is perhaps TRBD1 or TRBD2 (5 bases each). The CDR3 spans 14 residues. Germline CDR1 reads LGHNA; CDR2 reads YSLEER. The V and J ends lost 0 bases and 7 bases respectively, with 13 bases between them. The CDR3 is CASSQEGTLNEQYF. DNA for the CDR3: TGCGCCAGCAGCCAAGAAGGGACCCTCAATGAGCAGTACTTC.

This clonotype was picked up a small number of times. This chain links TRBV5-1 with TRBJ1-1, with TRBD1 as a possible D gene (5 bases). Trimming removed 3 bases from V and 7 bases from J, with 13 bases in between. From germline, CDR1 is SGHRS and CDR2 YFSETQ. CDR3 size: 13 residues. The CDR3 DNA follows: TGCGCCAGCAGCTCGGCGGACAACCATGAAGCTTTCTTT. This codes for CASSSADNHEAFF.

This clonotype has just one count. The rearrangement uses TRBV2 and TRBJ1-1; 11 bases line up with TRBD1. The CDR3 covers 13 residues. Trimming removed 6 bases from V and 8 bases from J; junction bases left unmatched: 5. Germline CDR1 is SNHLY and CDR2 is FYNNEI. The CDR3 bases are TGTGCCAGCAGGGACAGGGGGCGGGCCGAAGCTTTCTTT. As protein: CASRDRGRAEAFF.